A selection of T cell receptor beta chains follows, all from one sample in a study of response to subunit inactivated influenza vaccine. MiXCR, run by TCRdb on the RT-PCR reads, gives a single entry per CDR3 protein. The data contain hundreds of thousands of distinct CDR3 sequences, roughly 8.2% of them singletons. The source was PBMCs from blood, collected less than 30 months after vaccination. Receptors originate from a man aged 50 to 69 who received an inactivated influenza vaccine. Both conserved end residues are part of each CDR3. The D gene is left open where the match is weak. Clone size, where shown, is once, few, many, or a class for clones that have expanded.

V	size	J	D	CDR3	DNA
TRBV6-1	-	TRBJ2-6	TRBD1	CASGTGVLSGANVLTF	TGTGCCAGTGGGACAGGGGTCCTCTCTGGGGCCAACGTCCTGACTTTC
TRBV29-1	many	TRBJ1-2	-	CSVGEGRGDGYTF	TGCAGCGTTGGGGAGGGCAGGGGCGATGGCTACACCTTC
TRBV5-1	few	TRBJ1-6	TRBD1	CASSETGTNNSPLHF	TGCGCCAGCAGCGAGACAGGGACGAATAATTCACCCCTCCACTTT
TRBV11-2	many	TRBJ2-1	TRBD1	CASRQTGVNEQFF	TGTGCCAGCAGGCAGACAGGGGTCAATGAGCAGTTCTTC
TRBV11-2	few	TRBJ2-3	-	CASSFVEGTDTQYF	TGTGCCAGCAGCTTCGTAGAAGGCACAGATACGCAGTATTTT
TRBV3-1	many	TRBJ1-6	-	CASSQGTKGSPLHF	TGTGCCAGCAGCCAAGGGACAAAGGGCTCACCCCTCCACTTT
TRBV7-9	few	TRBJ2-2	-	CASDSGTGELFF	TGTGCCAGCGATTCTGGTACCGGGGAGCTGTTTTTT
TRBV29-1	-	TRBJ2-1	TRBD1	CSVEDFDRGQFF	TGCAGCGTTGAAGATTTCGACAGGGGGCAGTTCTTC
TRBV12-3/TRBV12-4	many	TRBJ2-2	-	CASSLRAGFTGELFF	TGTGCCAGCAGTTTAAGGGCAGGGTTCACCGGGGAGCTGTTTTTT
TRBV15	many	TRBJ2-5	TRBD1	CATNRGRSETQYF	TGTGCCACCAACAGGGGGCGGTCAGAGACCCAGTACTTC
TRBV11-2	many	TRBJ2-7	-	CASSPYGYEQYF	TGTGCCAGCAGCCCCTACGGTTACGAGCAGTACTTC
TRBV7-9	-	TRBJ2-2	-	CASRYGTGELFF	TGTGCCAGCCGGTATGGGACCGGGGAGCTGTTTTTT
TRBV6-1	-	TRBJ2-1	-	CASSAQGGHNEQFF	TGTGCCAGCAGTGCCCAGGGGGGCCACAATGAGCAGTTCTTC
TRBV29-1	many	TRBJ2-1	-	CSLRTGNNEQFF	TGCAGCCTGCGGACGGGCAACAATGAGCAGTTCTTC
TRBV18	many	TRBJ1-3	-	CASSPTLSASGNTIYF	TGTGCCAGCTCACCAACTCTCTCCGCCTCTGGAAACACCATATATTTT
TRBV19	-	TRBJ1-4	-	CASSILLDRIRTTNEKLFF	TGTGCCAGTAGTATTCTCCTGGACAGAATAAGAACAACTAATGAAAAACTGTTTTTT
TRBV12-3/TRBV12-4	-	TRBJ2-1	-	CASSLPQGNSEQFF	TGTGCCAGCAGTTTACCGCAGGGAAACAGTGAGCAGTTCTTC
TRBV11-3	few	TRBJ2-2	-	CASSLRMGTGELFF	TGTGCCAGCAGCTTACGGATGGGGACCGGGGAGCTGTTTTTT
TRBV24-1	many	TRBJ2-1	-	CATSDSYGRALYNEQFF	TGTGCCACCAGTGATAGTTATGGTAGAGCTCTATACAATGAGCAGTTCTTC